This T cell receptor beta chain stems from a study of CD8 T cells in Susac syndrome. Trimming took 11 bases from V and 7 from J; bases not matched to a gene: 6. CDR3 length: 11 residues. Germline CDR1 is ENHRY and CDR2 is SYGVKD. An amount of RNA that ranged from roughly 0.5 to 1 ug was reverse transcribed with random hexamers. The authors amplified TCR beta CDR3 across 54 Vbeta and 13 Jbeta using immunoSEQ multiplex PCR. TCRdb recomputed calls from the immunoSEQ multiplex PCR reads with MiXCR, one row per CDR3 protein. This sample has under 55,000 distinct CDR3 sequences, with roughly 93% found just once. TEMRA cells were FACS-enriched, with CD8+ and CD4+ T cells isolated negatively.

Sequencing used CD8+ T cells from PBMCs. This sequence was found in a human donor with multiple sclerosis. This chain connects TRBV10-3 to TRBJ2-7, with 9 positions matching TRBD1. Here the CDR3 reads CALGQGNEQYF. The CDR3 bases are TGTGCCTTAGGACAGGGGAATGAGCAGTACTTC.